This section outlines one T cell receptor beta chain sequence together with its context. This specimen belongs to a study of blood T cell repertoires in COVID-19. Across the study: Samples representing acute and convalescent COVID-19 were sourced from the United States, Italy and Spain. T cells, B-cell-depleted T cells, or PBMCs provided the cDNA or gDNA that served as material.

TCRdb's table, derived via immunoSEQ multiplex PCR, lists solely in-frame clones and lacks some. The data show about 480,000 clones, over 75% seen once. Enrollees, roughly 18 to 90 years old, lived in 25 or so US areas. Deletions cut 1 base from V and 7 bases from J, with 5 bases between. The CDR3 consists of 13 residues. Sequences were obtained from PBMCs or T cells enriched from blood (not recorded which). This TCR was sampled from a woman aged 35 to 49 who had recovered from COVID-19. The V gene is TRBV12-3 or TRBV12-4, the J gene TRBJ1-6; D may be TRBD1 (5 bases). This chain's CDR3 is CASSLGQNSPLHF. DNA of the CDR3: TGTGCCAGCAGTTTAGGACAGAATTCACCCCTCCACTTT.